The rows below give T cell receptor beta chains drawn from one sample of a study of shared clonotypes between healthy human individuals. The table came from immunoSEQ multiplex PCR; TCRdb's copy has only in-frame clones and leaves some out. This table has 980,000 or so clones, more than 75% appearing once. Sequencing input: memory CD4+ T cells sorted from blood. The origin of the receptors is a man younger than 35 in good health. CDR3s include the opening cysteine and the closing phenylalanine or tryptophan. A D gene is named only where the DNA matches it firmly. Expanded clones are given a class, and other clones once, few, many or no size at all.

j_call v_call clone_size cdr3_length d_call cdr3_nt cdr3_aa
TRBJ2-7 TRBV7-8 . 16 TRBD2 TGTGCCAGCAGCTCGGGACTAGCGGGCACCGCCTACGCGCAGTACTTC CASSSGLAGTAYAQYF
TRBJ2-7 TRBV5-6 . 13 . TGTGCCAGCAGCTTGTTCGTGGGGTCCGAGCAGTACTTC CASSLFVGSEQYF
TRBJ2-7 TRBV27 . 15 . TGTGCCAGCAGCCGGACGTCCCAAGGGGCCTACGAGCAGTACTTC CASSRTSQGAYEQYF
TRBJ1-6 TRBV30 . 14 TRBD1 TGTGCCTGGAGCCTGGACAGGGGGCATTCACCCCTCCACTTT CAWSLDRGHSPLHF
TRBJ1-4 TRBV7-2 . 16 TRBD1 TGTGCCAGCAGCGGACGTACCGGGACAGATACTGAAAAACTGTTTTTT CASSGRTGTDTEKLFF
TRBJ2-7 TRBV27 many 13 . TGTGCCAGCAGTTTAGGTCAGGGCCTCGAGCAGTACTTC CASSLGQGLEQYF
TRBJ1-3 TRBV9 few 14 . TGTGCCAGCAGCGTAGGGAGGGCGGGAAACACCATATATTTT CASSVGRAGNTIYF
TRBJ1-5 TRBV14 once 15 TRBD1 TGTGCCAGCAGCCCGGGACAGGGACCGGGTCAGCCCCAGCATTTT CASSPGQGPGQPQHF
TRBJ1-5 TRBV19 . 13 . TGTGCCAGTAGTCAGACGGTCAATCAGCCCCAGCATTTT CASSQTVNQPQHF
TRBJ1-4 TRBV4-1 . 15 . TGCGCCAGCAGCCAAGACCCCTCTCACACGGAAAAACTGTTTTTT CASSQDPSHTEKLFF
TRBJ2-2 TRBV29-1 . 11 . TGCGCGAGCAGGCACACCGGGGAGCTGTTTTTT CASRHTGELFF
TRBJ2-5 TRBV5-1 . 13 TRBD2 TGCGCCAGCAGCTTCGGGGGGACAGAGACCCAGTACTTC CASSFGGTETQYF
TRBJ2-5 TRBV5-1 . 15 . TGCGCCAGCAGCTTGGCCTACAGCAAGCAAGAGACCCAGTACTTC CASSLAYSKQETQYF
TRBJ1-1 TRBV18 many 13 . TGTGCCAGCTCACAGATCCTGAACACTGAAGCTTTCTTT CASSQILNTEAFF
TRBJ2-2 TRBV18 . 14 . TGTGCCAGCTCACCTGTGACGTACACCGGGGAGCTGTTTTTT CASSPVTYTGELFF
TRBJ1-1 TRBV5-1 . 14 . TGCGCCAGCAGTCCCCAACGAGGGAACACTGAAGCTTTCTTT CASSPQRGNTEAFF
TRBJ1-5 TRBV10-3 . 12 . TGTGCCATCAGTGATATAGGTCAGCCCCAGCATTTT CAISDIGQPQHF
TRBJ1-5 TRBV7-2 . 12 . TGTGCCAGCAGCTTTCGTAATCAGCCCCAGCATTTT CASSFRNQPQHF
TRBJ2-2 TRBV5-1 . 16 . TGCGCCAGCAGCTTGATTGGCGGGACACTAGCCGGGGAGCTGTTTTTT CASSLIGGTLAGELFF
TRBJ2-7 TRBV18 . 14 . TGTGCCAGCTCACTCCGGGACGGCTCCTACGAGCAGTACTTC CASSLRDGSYEQYF
TRBJ1-2 TRBV7-9 . 14 . TGTGCCAGCAGCTTAGCAGTTACAGGGTATGGCTACACCTTC CASSLAVTGYGYTF
TRBJ2-7 TRBV5-1 . 15 TRBD2 TGCGCCAGCAGCTTACTAGCGGGGGGGCCGAACGAGCAGTACTTC CASSLLAGGPNEQYF
TRBJ2-2 TRBV15 . 17 TRBD2 TGTGCCACCAGCAGAGAGGGACTAGCCGATAACACCGGGGAGCTGTTTTTT CATSREGLADNTGELFF
TRBJ1-1 TRBV10-3 . 14 . TGTGCCATCAGGGATGGGGATGGTAGCACTGAAGCTTTCTTT CAIRDGDGSTEAFF
TRBJ2-7 TRBV21-1 . 14 . TGTGCCAGCAGCAAAGCGGACAGGGGGTACGAGCAGTACTTC CASSKADRGYEQYF
TRBJ1-5 TRBV5-6 . 14 . TGTGCCAGCAGCTTGGGAGGGAGCAATCAGCCCCAGCATTTT CASSLGGSNQPQHF
TRBJ1-4 TRBV4-2 many 17 . TGTGCCAGCAGCCAAGAGGTCCTAACCGGAACTAATGAAAAACTGTTTTTT CASSQEVLTGTNEKLFF
TRBJ1-3 TRBV19 . 15 . TGTGCCAGTAGTATCGGAGGGGTCTCTGGAAACACCATATATTTT CASSIGGVSGNTIYF
TRBJ2-5 TRBV10-2 . 12 . TGCGCCAGCAGTAGATATGGAGAGACCCAGTACTTC CASSRYGETQYF
TRBJ2-1 TRBV7-2 . 12 . TGTGCCAGCGGGCCGTACTACAATGAGCAGTTCTTC CASGPYYNEQFF
TRBJ2-5 TRBV5-1 . 17 . TGCGCCAGCAGCTTGGGGCCTACGGACAATATACAAGAGACCCAGTACTTC CASSLGPTDNIQETQYF
TRBJ2-7 TRBV6-5 . 14 TRBD2 TGTGCCAGCAGTTACGGGACTAGCGGGAGCGAGCAGTACTTC CASSYGTSGSEQYF
TRBJ1-2 TRBV6-1 . 14 TRBD1 TGTGCCAGCCTCCTAGACAGGGCCACCTATGGCTACACCTTC CASLLDRATYGYTF
TRBJ2-5 TRBV5-1 . 14 . TGCGCCAGCAGCTTTAACAGGGCCGTGGAGACCCAGTACTTC CASSFNRAVETQYF
TRBJ2-5 TRBV2 . 15 TRBD2 TGTGCCAGCAGTACTAGCGGGACCAGACAAGAGACCCAGTACTTC CASSTSGTRQETQYF
TRBJ1-4 TRBV25-1 . 16 TRBD1 TGTGCCAGCAGTCCTGGACAGGGTTCAACTAATGAAAAACTGTTTTTT CASSPGQGSTNEKLFF
TRBJ2-4 TRBV27 . 17 . TGTGCCAGCAGTTTGGCCCGGGAGGGGGCCGGCAAAAACATTCAGTACTTC CASSLAREGAGKNIQYF
TRBJ1-5 TRBV6-4 . 13 . TGTGCCAGCAGTGCCAGTCTAGATCAGCCCCAGCATTTT CASSASLDQPQHF
TRBJ1-5 TRBV7-2 . 18 TRBD1 TGTGCCAGCAGCCGCGGACAGGGGGCAGACAAAGGCAATCAGCCCCAGCATTTT CASSRGQGADKGNQPQHF
TRBJ2-1 TRBV7-2 . 15 TRBD2 TGTGCCAGCAGCTTAGGAGGGAGCGGGGGATATGAGCAGTTCTTC CASSLGGSGGYEQFF
TRBJ2-1 TRBV19 few 11 . TGTGCCAGTAGTGAAAATATAGAGCAGTTCTTC CASSENIEQFF
TRBJ1-5 TRBV19 few 14 . TGTGCCACTTCGACAGTAACTAGCAATCAGCCCCAGCATTTT CATSTVTSNQPQHF
TRBJ2-6 TRBV2 . 16 . TGTGCCAGCACCGGGCAGGGGCTCTCTGGGGCCAACGTCCTGACTTTC CASTGQGLSGANVLTF
TRBJ1-3 TRBV10-3 few 13 . TGTGCCATCAGTGGTGCGCGGGGAAACACCATATATTTT CAISGARGNTIYF
TRBJ2-1 TRBV10-3 . 14 . TGTGCCATCAGTGACTTCCAGGGGGGGAATGAGCAGTTCTTC CAISDFQGGNEQFF
TRBJ2-3 TRBV9 . 17 TRBD1 TGTGCCAGCAGCGCAGGCCGGACAGGCCGTACGACAGATACGCAGTATTTT CASSAGRTGRTTDTQYF
TRBJ2-5 TRBV5-1 . 16 TRBD2 TGCGCCAGCAGCATCACTAGCGGGGGGGCCGGGGAGACCCAGTACTTC CASSITSGGAGETQYF
TRBJ2-4 TRBV4-1 few 17 TRBD1 TGCGCCAGCAGCCAGACCCAGGGACAGGGTTACCAAAACATTCAGTACTTC CASSQTQGQGYQNIQYF
TRBJ2-7 TRBV7-2 . 17 TRBD2 TGTGCCAGCAGCTCCCGTACGGGTAGCGGGAGAAGCAACGAGCAGTACTTC CASSSRTGSGRSNEQYF
TRBJ1-2 TRBV12-5 . 12 . TGTGCTAGTGCCGGATCAATCTATGGCTACACCTTC CASAGSIYGYTF
TRBJ1-3 TRBV25-1 . 11 TRBD1 TGTGCCAGCAGTGACCCGACAGGGATATATTTT CASSDPTGIYF
TRBJ2-7 TRBV5-1 . 15 TRBD2 TGCGCCAGCAGCTTCGTAAGTAGCGGGGGGTACGAGCAGTACTTC CASSFVSSGGYEQYF
TRBJ2-7 TRBV6-1 . 13 . TGTGCCAGCATCGAAGGGTATACCTACGAGCAGTACTTC CASIEGYTYEQYF
TRBJ1-6 TRBV6-5 . 15 . TGTGCCAGCAGTTACGGGGGGGACTATAATTCACCCCTCCACTTT CASSYGGDYNSPLHF
TRBJ2-7 TRBV5-1 . 15 TRBD2 TGCGCCAGCAGCTTCGGCGGGGGGCTCTCCTACGAGCAGTACTTC CASSFGGGLSYEQYF
TRBJ2-1 TRBV29-1 . 15 . TGCAGCGTTGAAGGGGGGCCCCTCTCCTACAATGAGCAGTTCTTC CSVEGGPLSYNEQFF
TRBJ2-2 TRBV30 . 13 TRBD1 TGTGCCTGGAGGCGACAGGGGGCCGGGGAGCTGTTTTTT CAWRRQGAGELFF